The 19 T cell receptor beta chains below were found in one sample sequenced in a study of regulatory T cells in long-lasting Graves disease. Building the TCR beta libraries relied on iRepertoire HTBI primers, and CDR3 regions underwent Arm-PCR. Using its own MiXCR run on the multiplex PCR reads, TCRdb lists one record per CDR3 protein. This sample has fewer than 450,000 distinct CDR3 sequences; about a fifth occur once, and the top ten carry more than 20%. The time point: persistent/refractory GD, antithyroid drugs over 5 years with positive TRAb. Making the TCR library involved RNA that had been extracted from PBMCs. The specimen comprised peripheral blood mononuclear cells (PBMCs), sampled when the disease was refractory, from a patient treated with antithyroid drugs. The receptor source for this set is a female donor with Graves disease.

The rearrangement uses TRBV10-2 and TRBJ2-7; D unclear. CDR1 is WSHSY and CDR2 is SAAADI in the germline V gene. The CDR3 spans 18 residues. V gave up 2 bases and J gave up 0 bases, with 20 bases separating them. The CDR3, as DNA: TGCGCCAGCAGTGAGGGGGAATACGAGGAGCTCAGCTCCTACGAGCAGTACTTC. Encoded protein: CASSEGEYEELSSYEQYF.

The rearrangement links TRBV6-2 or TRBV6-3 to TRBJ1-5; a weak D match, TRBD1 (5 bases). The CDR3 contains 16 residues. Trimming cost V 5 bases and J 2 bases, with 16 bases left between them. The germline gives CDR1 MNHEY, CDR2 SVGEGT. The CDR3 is CASSVRGSGGNQPQHF. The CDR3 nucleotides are TGTGCCAGCAGTGTAAGGGGCTCGGGGGGCAATCAGCCCCAGCATTTT.

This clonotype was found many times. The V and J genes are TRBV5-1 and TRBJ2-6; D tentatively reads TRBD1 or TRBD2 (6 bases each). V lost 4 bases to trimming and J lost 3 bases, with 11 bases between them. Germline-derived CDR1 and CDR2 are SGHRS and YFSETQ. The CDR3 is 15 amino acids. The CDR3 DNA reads TGCGCCAGCAGCCCACAGGGAGGTGGGGCCAACGTCCTGACTTTC. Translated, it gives CASSPQGGGANVLTF.

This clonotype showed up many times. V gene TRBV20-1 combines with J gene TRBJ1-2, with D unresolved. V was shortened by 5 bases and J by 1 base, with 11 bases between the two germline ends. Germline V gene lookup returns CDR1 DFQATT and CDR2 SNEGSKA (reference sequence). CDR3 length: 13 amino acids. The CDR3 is CSAGMEDNYGYTF. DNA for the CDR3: TGCAGTGCTGGAATGGAGGATAACTATGGCTACACCTTC.

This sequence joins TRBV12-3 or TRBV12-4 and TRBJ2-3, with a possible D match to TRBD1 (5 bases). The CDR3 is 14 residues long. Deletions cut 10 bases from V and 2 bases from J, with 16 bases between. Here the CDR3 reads CAIKGQGNTDTQYF. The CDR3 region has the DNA TGTGCCATCAAGGGGCAGGGCAACACAGATACGCAGTATTTT.

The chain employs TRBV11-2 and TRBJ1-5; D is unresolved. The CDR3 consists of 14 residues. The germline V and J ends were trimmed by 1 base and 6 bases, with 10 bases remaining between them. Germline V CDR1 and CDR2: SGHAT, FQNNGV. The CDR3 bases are TGTGCCAGCAGCTTAGCCCCGGATGGTCAGCCCCAGCATTTT. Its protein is CASSLAPDGQPQHF.

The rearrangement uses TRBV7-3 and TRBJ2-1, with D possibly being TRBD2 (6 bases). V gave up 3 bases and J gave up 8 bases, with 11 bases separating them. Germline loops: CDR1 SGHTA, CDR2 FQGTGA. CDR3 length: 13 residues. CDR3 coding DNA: TGTGCCAGCAGCTTGAGGAGGGAGGATGAGCAGTTCTTC. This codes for CASSLRREDEQFF.

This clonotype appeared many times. CDR3 region: CASSQDQRGNQPQHF. The CDR3 DNA reads as TGTGCCAGCAGTCAGGACCAGAGGGGCAATCAGCCCCAGCATTTT. The genes are TRBV12-3 or TRBV12-4 and TRBJ1-5; D is unresolved. Trimming took off 5 bases at V and 2 bases at J, with 13 bases between the two ends. The CDR3 totals 15 residues.

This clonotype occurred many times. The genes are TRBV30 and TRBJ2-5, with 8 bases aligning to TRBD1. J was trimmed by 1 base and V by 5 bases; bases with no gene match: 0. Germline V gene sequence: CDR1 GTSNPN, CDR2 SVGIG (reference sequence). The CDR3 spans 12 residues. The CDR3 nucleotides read TGTGCCTGGGACAGGGGCCAAGAGACCCAGTACTTC. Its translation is CAWDRGQETQYF.

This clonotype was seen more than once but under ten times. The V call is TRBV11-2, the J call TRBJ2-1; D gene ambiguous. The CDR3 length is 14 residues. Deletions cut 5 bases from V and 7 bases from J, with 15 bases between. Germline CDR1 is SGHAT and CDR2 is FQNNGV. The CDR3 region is CASSASLGANEQFF. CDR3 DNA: TGTGCCAGCAGCGCCTCCCTGGGCGCTAATGAGCAGTTCTTC. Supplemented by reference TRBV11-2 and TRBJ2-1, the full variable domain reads EAGVAQSPRYKIIEKRQSVAFWCNPISGHATLYWYQQILGQGPKLLIQFQNNGVVDDSQLPKDRFSAERLKGVDSTLKIQPAKLEDSAVYLCASSASLGANEQFFGPGTRLTVL.

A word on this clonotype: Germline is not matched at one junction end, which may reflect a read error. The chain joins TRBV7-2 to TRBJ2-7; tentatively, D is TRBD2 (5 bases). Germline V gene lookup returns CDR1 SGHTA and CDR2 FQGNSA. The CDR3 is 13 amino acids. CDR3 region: CASSLGGYYGQYF. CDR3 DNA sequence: TGTGCCAGCAGCCTCGGAGGTTACTACGGGCAGTACTTC.

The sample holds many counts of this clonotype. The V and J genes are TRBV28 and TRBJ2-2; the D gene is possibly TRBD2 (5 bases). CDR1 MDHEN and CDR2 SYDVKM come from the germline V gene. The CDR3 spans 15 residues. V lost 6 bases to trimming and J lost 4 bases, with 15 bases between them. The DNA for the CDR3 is TGTGCCAGCAGGAAAAGAGGACTTTCCACCGGGGAGCTGTTTTTT. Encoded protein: CASRKRGLSTGELFF.

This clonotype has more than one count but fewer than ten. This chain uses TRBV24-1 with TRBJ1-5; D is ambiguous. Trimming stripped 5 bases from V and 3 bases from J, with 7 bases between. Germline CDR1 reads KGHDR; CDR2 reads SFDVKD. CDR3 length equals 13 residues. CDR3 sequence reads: CATSGRDNQPQHF. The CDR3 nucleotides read TGTGCCACCAGTGGAAGGGACAATCAGCCCCAGCATTTT.

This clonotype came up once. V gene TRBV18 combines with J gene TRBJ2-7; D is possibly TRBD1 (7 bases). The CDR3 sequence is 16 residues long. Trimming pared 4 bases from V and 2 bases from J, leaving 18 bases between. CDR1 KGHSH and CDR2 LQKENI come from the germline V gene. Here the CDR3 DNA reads TGTGCCAGCTCACACACAGGGGAGGTGGCGGCCTACGAGCAGTACTTC. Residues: CASSHTGEVAAYEQYF.

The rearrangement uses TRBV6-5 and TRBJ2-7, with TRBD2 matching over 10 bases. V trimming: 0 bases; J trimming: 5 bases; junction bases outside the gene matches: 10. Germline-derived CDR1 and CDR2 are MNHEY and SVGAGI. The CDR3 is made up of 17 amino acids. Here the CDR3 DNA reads TGTGCCAGCAGTTACTCCGGGTCGTCTAGCGGGAGTCACGAGCAGTACTTC. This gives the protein CASSYSGSSSGSHEQYF.

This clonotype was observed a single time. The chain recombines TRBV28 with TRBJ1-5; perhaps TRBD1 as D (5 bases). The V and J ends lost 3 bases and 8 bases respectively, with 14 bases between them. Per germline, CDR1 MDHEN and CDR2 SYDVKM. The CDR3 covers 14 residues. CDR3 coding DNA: TGTGCCAGCAGTTTTGGGTCAGGGAGTAAGCCCCAGCATTTT. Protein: CASSFGSGSKPQHF.

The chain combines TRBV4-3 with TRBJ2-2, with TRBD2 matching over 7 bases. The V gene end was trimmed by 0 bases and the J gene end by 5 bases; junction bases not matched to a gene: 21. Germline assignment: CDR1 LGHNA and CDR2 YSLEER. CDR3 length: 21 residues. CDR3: CASSQDPWPSGNIGLTGELFF. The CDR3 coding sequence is TGCGCCAGCAGCCAAGATCCTTGGCCTAGCGGAAACATAGGCCTAACCGGGGAGCTGTTTTTT.

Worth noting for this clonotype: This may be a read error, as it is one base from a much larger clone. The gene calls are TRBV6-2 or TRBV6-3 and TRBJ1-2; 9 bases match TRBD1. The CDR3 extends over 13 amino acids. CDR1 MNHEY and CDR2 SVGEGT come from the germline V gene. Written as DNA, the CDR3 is TGTGCCGGCAGGACAGGGGTTTTCCGTGGCTACACCTTC. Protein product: CAGRTGVFRGYTF.

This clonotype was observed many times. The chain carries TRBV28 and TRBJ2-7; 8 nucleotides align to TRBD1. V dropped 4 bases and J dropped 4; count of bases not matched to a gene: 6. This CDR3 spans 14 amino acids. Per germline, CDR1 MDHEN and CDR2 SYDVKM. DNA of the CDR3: TGTGCCAGCAGTTGGGGACAGGAGATTTACGAGCAGTACTTC. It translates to CASSWGQEIYEQYF. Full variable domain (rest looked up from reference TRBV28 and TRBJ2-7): DVKVTQSSRYLVKRTGEKVFLECVQDMDHENMFWYRQDPGLGLRLIYFSYDVKMKEKGDIPEGYSVSREKKERFSLILESASTNQTSMYLCASSWGQEIYEQYFGPGTRLTVT.